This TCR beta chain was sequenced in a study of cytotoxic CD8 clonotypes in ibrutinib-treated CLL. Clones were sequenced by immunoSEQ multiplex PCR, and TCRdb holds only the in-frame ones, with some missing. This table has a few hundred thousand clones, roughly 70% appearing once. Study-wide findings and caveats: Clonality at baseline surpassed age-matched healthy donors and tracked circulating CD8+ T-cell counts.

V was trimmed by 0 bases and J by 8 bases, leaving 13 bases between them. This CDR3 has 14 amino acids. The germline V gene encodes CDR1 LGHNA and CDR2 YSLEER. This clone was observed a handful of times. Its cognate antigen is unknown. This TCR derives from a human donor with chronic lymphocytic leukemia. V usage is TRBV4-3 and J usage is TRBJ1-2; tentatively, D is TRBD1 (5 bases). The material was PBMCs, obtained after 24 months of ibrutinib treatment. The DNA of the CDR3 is TGCGCCAGCAGCCAAGATAGGAGCAGGGCCGGCTACACCTTC. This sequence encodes CASSQDRSRAGYTF.